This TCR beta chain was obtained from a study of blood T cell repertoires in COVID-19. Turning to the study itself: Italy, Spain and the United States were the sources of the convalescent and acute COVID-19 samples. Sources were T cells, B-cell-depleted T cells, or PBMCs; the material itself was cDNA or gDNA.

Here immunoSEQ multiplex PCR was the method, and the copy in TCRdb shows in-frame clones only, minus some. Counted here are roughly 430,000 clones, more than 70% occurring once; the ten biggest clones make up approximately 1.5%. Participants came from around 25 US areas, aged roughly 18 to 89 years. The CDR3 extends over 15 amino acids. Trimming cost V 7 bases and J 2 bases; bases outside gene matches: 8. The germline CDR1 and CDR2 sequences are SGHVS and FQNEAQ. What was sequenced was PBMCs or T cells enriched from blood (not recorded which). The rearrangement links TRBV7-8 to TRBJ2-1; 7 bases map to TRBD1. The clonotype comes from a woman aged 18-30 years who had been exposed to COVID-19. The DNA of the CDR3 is TGTGCCAGCATCCAGGACAGGAGCCCCTACAATGAGCAGTTCTTC. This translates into CASIQDRSPYNEQFF.